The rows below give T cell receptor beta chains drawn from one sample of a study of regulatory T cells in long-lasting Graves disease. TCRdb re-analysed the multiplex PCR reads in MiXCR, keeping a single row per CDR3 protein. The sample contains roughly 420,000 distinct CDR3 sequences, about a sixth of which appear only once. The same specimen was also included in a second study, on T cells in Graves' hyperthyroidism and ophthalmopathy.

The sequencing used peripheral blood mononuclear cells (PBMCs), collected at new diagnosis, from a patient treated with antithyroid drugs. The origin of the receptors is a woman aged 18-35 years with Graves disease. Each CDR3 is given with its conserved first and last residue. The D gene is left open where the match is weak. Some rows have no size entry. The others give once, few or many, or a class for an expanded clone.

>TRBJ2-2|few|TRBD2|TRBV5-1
TGCGCCAGCAGCTTGGTTAGCGGGAGAGGAACCGGGGAGCTGTTTTTT
CASSLVSGRGTGELFF
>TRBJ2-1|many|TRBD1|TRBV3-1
TGTGCCAGCAGCCTGACTAGGGACAGGGAGCAGTTCTTC
CASSLTRDREQFF
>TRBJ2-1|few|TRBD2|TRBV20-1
TGCAGTGCCCCTCCCGCTAGCGGGAGAGACAATGAGCAGTTCTTC
CSAPPASGRDNEQFF
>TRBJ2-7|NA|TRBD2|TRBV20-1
TGCAGTGCTAGAGATTCCCTTCGACTAGCGGGAGTTAACGAGCAGTACTTC
CSARDSLRLAGVNEQYF
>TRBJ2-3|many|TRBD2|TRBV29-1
TGCAGCGTTGGACCAACTAGCGGGAGGGCCCCAGATACGCAGTATTTT
CSVGPTSGRAPDTQYF
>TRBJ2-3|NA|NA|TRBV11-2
TGTGCCAGCAGCTTAGGTGCGGGATCGGTAGATACGCAGTATTTT
CASSLGAGSVDTQYF
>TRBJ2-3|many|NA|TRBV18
TGTGCCAGCAGCCCGCTAAGCACAGATACGCAGTATTTT
CASSPLSTDTQYF
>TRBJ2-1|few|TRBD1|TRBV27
TGTGCCAGCAGTCACAGGGGTTGGGGAGAGCAGTTCTTC
CASSHRGWGEQFF
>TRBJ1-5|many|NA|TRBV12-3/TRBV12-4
TGTGCCAGCAGTTTTGTGATGGGGGGCAGGAGCAATCAGCCCCAGCATTTT
CASSFVMGGRSNQPQHF
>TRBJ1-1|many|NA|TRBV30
TGTGCCTGGAGTCGCCACGCAAACACTGAAGCTTTCTTT
CAWSRHANTEAFF
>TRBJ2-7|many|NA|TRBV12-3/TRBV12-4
TGTGCCAGCAGGTCGACAGCAACGGGTGAGCAGTACTTC
CASRSTATGEQYF
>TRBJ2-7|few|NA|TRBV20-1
TGCAGTGCTAGAGGGGGGCCAGAGCAGTACTTC
CSARGGPEQYF
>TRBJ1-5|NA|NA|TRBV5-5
TGTGCCAGCAGCTCCCGGGACACCGTTAATCAGCCCCAGCATTTT
CASSSRDTVNQPQHF
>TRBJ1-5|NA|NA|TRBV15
TGTGCCGCCAGCAGAGGTGCGGGCGATCAGCCCCAGCATTTT
CAASRGAGDQPQHF
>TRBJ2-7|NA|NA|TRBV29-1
TGCAGCGTTGACCTTACAGGGGAGCAGTACTTC
CSVDLTGEQYF
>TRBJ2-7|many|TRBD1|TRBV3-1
TGTGCCAGCAGCCAAGGGGGACAGGGACTCGAGGAGCAGTACTTC
CASSQGGQGLEEQYF
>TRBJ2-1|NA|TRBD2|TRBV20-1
TGCAGTGCTACTAGCGGGAGGGGGTACAATGAGCAGTTCTTC
CSATSGRGYNEQFF
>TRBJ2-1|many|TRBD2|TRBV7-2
TGTGCCAGCAGAAATTACGAGCGGGAGTGGGATGAGCAGTTCTTC
CASRNYEREWDEQFF
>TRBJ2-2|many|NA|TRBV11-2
TGTGCCAGCAGCTTACCCAAGTCCGGGGAGCTGTTTTTT
CASSLPKSGELFF
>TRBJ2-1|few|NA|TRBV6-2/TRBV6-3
TGTGCCAGCAGGAGCGGCGGGACGAGTTATAGAGCCTACAATGAGCAGTTCTTC
CASRSGGTSYRAYNEQFF
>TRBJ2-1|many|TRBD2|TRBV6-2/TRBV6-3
TGTGCCAGCAGTTACAGGCTAGCGGACAATGAGCAGTTCTTC
CASSYRLADNEQFF
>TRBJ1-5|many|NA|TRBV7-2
TGCGCCAGCAGCCCCGGGACACCAAATCAGCCCCAGCATTTT
CASSPGTPNQPQHF
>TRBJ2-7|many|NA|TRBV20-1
TGCAGTGCCCCCAATCCCCTAAGGAGCTCCTACGAGCAGTACTTC
CSAPNPLRSSYEQYF
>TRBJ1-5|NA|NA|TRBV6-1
TGTGCCAGCAGTGAAGAGTCAGGACGTAGCAATCAGCCCCAGCATTTT
CASSEESGRSNQPQHF
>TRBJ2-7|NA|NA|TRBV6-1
TGTGCCAGCACACAGTTGGGGACGGACGCGATCTACGAGCAGTACTTC
CASTQLGTDAIYEQYF
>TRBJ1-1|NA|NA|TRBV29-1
TGCAGCGTTAGAGGGACGGGGACTGAAGCTTTCTTT
CSVRGTGTEAFF
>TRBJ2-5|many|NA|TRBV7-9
TGTGCCAGCAGCCACTACTCGGGGGCCCGTGAGACCCAGTACTTC
CASSHYSGARETQYF
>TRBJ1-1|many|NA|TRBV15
TGTGCCACCAGCAGAGATCACGGGGGCACTGAAGCTTTCTTT
CATSRDHGGTEAFF
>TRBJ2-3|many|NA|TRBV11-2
TGTGCCAGCAGCTTAGAGGGGTCGCAACACACAGATACGCAGTATTTT
CASSLEGSQHTDTQYF
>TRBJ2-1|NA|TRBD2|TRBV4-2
TGTGCCAGCAGCGGGACTAGCGGCACCTACAATGAGCAGTTCTTC
CASSGTSGTYNEQFF
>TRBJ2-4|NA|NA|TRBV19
TGTGCCAGTAGTATAGGCGCGGGCCTAGCCAAAAACATTCAGTACTTC
CASSIGAGLAKNIQYF
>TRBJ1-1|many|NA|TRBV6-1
TGTGCCAGCAGCCCCGGGAGGAACACTGAAGCTTTCTTT
CASSPGRNTEAFF
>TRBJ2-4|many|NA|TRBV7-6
TGTGCCAGCAGCTTAGGTCACCTAAACATTCAGTACTTC
CASSLGHLNIQYF
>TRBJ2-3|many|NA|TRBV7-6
TGTGCCAGCAGCTCCCACGCCAGAGATACGCAGTATTTT
CASSSHARDTQYF
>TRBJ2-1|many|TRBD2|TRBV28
TGTGCCAGCCACCCTCCCGGGAGGGCGGGGTACAATGAGCAGTTCTTC
CASHPPGRAGYNEQFF
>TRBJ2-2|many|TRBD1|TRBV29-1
TGCAGCGTTGATGGGGGACAGGGGGCTATCACCGGGGAGCTGTTTTTT
CSVDGGQGAITGELFF
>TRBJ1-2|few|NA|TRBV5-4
TGTGCCAGCAGCCCCCCGACAGACCCTAACTATGGCTACACCTTC
CASSPPTDPNYGYTF
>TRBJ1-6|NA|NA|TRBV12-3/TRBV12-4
TGTGCCAGCAGTTTAGCAGCGGCCACGGGTCCCCTCCACTTT
CASSLAAATGPLHF
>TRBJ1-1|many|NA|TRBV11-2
TGTGCCAGCAGCTTAGACGTCAAGAACACTGAAGCTTTCTTT
CASSLDVKNTEAFF
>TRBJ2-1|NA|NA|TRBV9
TGTGCCAGCAGCCCCCCCGCCTCCAATGAGCAGTTCTTC
CASSPPASNEQFF
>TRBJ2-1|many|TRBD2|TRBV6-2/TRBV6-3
TGTGCCAGCAGTTACTTGGGCCTAGCGGGTGGTTACAATGAGCAGTTCTTC
CASSYLGLAGGYNEQFF
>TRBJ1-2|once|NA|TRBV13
TGTGCCAGCAGCCCTCTAGGTACGGGCTACACCTTC
CASSPLGTGYTF
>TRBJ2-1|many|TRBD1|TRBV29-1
TGCAGCGTAGGACAGGAAAGCTCCTACAATGAGCAGTTCTTC
CSVGQESSYNEQFF
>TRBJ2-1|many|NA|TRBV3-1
TGTGCCAGCAGCCAAGTTGGGGGAGTGGGCAATGAGCAGTTCTTC
CASSQVGGVGNEQFF
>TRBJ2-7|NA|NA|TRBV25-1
TGTGCCAGCAGCCGGGGAGAGGTTCCCAACGAGCAGTACTTC
CASSRGEVPNEQYF
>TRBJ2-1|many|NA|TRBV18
TGTGCCAGCTCAGTCCCGGGCCTCTACAATGAGCAGTTCTTC
CASSVPGLYNEQFF
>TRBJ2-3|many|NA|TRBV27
TGTGCCAGCAGTTTCTGGGAAAGTTCCACAGATACGCAGTATTTT
CASSFWESSTDTQYF
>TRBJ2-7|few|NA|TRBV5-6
TGTGCCAGCAGCTTGGGAACAAACAGGGTTCGCGAGCAGTACTTC
CASSLGTNRVREQYF
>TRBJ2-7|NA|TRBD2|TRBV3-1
TGTGCCAGCAGCCAAAGCCTAGCGGGAGCGATCGAGCAGTACTTC
CASSQSLAGAIEQYF
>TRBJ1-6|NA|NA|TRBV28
TGTGCCAGTAATGACCGATCCTATAATTCACCCCTCCACTTT
CASNDRSYNSPLHF
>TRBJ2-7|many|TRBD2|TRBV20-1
TGCAGTGCGCAAACGGGACTAGCGGGAGGGGAGCAGTACTTC
CSAQTGLAGGEQYF
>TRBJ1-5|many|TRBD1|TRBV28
TGTGCCAGCAGTTTATTGGACAGGGTCGATCAGCCCCAGCATTTT
CASSLLDRVDQPQHF
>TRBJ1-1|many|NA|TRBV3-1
TGTGCCAGCAGCCAGGGCAGAAAGACTGAAGCTTTCTTT
CASSQGRKTEAFF
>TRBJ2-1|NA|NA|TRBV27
TGTGCCAGCAGTTTAATGGGACGCAACTACAATGAGCAGTTCTTC
CASSLMGRNYNEQFF
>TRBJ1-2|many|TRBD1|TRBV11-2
TGTGCCAGCAGCTTCTTAGTACAGGGGATCGATGGCTACACCTTC
CASSFLVQGIDGYTF
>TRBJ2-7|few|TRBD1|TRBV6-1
TGTGCCAGCAGTAGCCGGGACAGCACCTACGAGCAGTACTTC
CASSSRDSTYEQYF